These 6 T cell receptor beta chains were all obtained from the same sample, sequenced in a study of blood T cell repertoires in COVID-19. The method was immunoSEQ multiplex PCR; TCRdb's version includes in-frame clones alone and lacks a portion of them. The table lists about 150,000 clones, more than 75% of them singletons. Source material: peripheral blood. The receptors were sampled from a man between 60 and 75 years old who had recovered from COVID-19.

Comments on this clone: A far bigger clonotype differs at one base, so this is likely a read error. The chain joins TRBV28 to TRBJ1-2; D might be TRBD1 (6 bases). V shed 6 bases and J shed 0 bases, with 11 bases lying between them. There are 14 residues in the CDR3. Germline V gene lookup returns CDR1 MDHEN and CDR2 SYDVKM. CDR3 residues: CASRQQGSNYGYTF. In DNA, the CDR3 is TGTGCCAGCAGACAACAGGGTTCTAACTATGGCTACACCTTC.

CDR3 in amino acids: CASSYYGDSTEAFF. In DNA form, the CDR3 reads TGTGCCAGCAGTTACTATGGGGACAGCACTGAAGCTTTCTTT. The rearrangement links TRBV6-5 to TRBJ1-1, with 7 bases that match TRBD1. The CDR3 loop spans 14 amino acids. Trimming cost V 1 base and J 4 bases; bases outside gene matches: 3. The germline V gene has CDR1 MNHEY and CDR2 SVGAGI.

This sequence joins TRBV6-5 and TRBJ2-1; 10 nucleotides align to TRBD2. This CDR3 is built from 15 residues. Germline V gene lookup returns CDR1 MNHEY and CDR2 SVGAGI. With 3 bases clipped from V and 5 bases from J, the junction kept 4 bases outside the gene matches. The CDR3 loop is CASSYEAGGHNEQFF. DNA of the CDR3: TGTGCCAGCAGTTATGAAGCGGGGGGGCACAATGAGCAGTTCTTC.

This clone has just a few counts. Other DNA sequences within the sample encode an identical CDR3. The rearrangement uses TRBV7-2 and TRBJ1-1, with D possibly matching TRBD1 (5 bases). Germline V gene lookup returns CDR1 SGHTA and CDR2 FQGNSA. V was clipped by 1 base and J by 3 bases, with 12 bases between them. This CDR3 has 15 residues. CDR3 nucleotide sequence: TGTGCCAGCAGCTTAGTGGCGGGGGGACACACTGAAGCTTTCTTT. Its translation: CASSLVAGGHTEAFF.

The V gene is TRBV5-6, the J gene TRBJ2-1, with TRBD1 matching 8 bases. The CDR3 is 16 amino acids. Unmatched junction bases numbered 7, after V lost 5 bases and J lost 0 bases. CDR1 is SGHDT, CDR2 YYEEEE, per germline. CDR3: CASRGGGQGSYNEQFF. CDR3 DNA sequence: TGTGCCAGCAGAGGGGGCGGACAGGGCTCCTACAATGAGCAGTTCTTC.

This sequence joins TRBV30 and TRBJ1-4; possible D gene TRBD1, 6 bases. Per germline, CDR1 GTSNPN and CDR2 SVGIG (reference sequence). The length of the CDR3 is 14 residues. V lost 2 bases, J lost 5 bases, and 12 bases lay in between. The CDR3 spells CAWSPDSLNEKLFF. The CDR3 DNA reads TGTGCCTGGAGTCCGGACAGTTTGAATGAAAAACTGTTTTTT.